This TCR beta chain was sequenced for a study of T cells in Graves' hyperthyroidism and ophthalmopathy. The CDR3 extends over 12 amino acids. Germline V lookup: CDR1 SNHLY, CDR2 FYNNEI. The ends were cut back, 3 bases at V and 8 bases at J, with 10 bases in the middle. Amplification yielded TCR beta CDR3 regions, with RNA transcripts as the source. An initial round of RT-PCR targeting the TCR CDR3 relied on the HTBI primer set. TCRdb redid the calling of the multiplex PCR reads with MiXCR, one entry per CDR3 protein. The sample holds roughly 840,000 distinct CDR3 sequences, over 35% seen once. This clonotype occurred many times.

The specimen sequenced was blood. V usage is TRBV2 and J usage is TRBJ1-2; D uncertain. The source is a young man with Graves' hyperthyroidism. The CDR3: CASSDRARGYTF. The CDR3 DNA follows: TGTGCCAGCAGTGATCGTGCCCGGGGCTACACCTTC.